This T cell receptor beta chain is from a study of blood T cell repertoires in COVID-19. Turning to the study itself: Samples representing acute and convalescent COVID-19 were sourced from the United States, Italy and Spain. From T cells, B-cell-depleted T cells, or PBMCs came the material, which was cDNA or gDNA.

Germline V gene data show CDR1 as MNHEY and CDR2 as SVGAGI. V dropped 7 bases and J dropped 4 bases, with 13 bases sitting between them. The CDR3 length is 13 residues. Study processing details: Estimated nucleated cell counts came from reference gene primer amplification. TCRdb's copy holds only in-frame clones and misses some; the assay was immunoSEQ multiplex PCR. V, J and clone size are those of that table, while D and trimming were read from the DNA. The sample comprises roughly 100,000 clones, approximately 80% of which are singletons, and roughly 4.1% rests with the top ten. Sequenced input: peripheral blood. This clonotype was sampled from a man in his fifties or sixties with acute or convalescent COVID-19. This sequence joins TRBV6-5 and TRBJ1-1; weak D call: TRBD1 (6 bases). The CDR3 spells CASNVLRGTEAFF. CDR3 coding DNA: TGTGCCAGCAACGTCCTCAGGGGCACTGAAGCTTTCTTT.